This record covers a single TCR beta chain. Its cognate antigen is unknown. This sample was included in a study of cytomegalovirus exposure and HLA in healthy donors. General study results and limits: Associated with cytomegalovirus, according to the listing, were 150 to 200 TCR beta chains.

Sequencing used immunoSEQ multiplex PCR; TCRdb keeps in-frame clones, though not all of them. The data hold about 220,000 clones, with about 89% observed a single time. Sequenced sample: PBMCs. This clonotype originated in a woman between 18 and 30 years old in good health and CMV-seronegative.

The CDR3 region has the DNA TGTGCCAGCACCGATATTGCGTCCTACGAGCAGTACTTC. Translating gives CASTDIASYEQYF. The J gene is TRBJ2-7, the V gene TRBV7-2; D gene ambiguous. Looked up from germline, CDR1 is SGHTA and CDR2 is FQGNSA. The CDR3 consists of 13 residues. V shed 7 bases and J shed 1 base, with 11 bases lying between them.